One and the same sample provided the 30 T cell receptor beta chains below, sequenced in a study of blood T cell repertoires in COVID-19. The method was immunoSEQ multiplex PCR; TCRdb's version includes in-frame clones alone and lacks a portion of them. Among some 520,000 clones, roughly nine tenths were seen once, and the ten largest hold 0.8% to 0.9%. The sequenced material came from peripheral blood. The receptor source for this set is a man younger than 35 with COVID-19, enrolled during active disease.

This clone came up once. The gene calls are TRBV2 and TRBJ2-2; the D gene is possibly TRBD2 (5 bases). CDR1 is SNHLY and CDR2 is FYNNEI in the germline V gene. There are 14 residues in the CDR3. The V and J ends lost 8 bases and 4 bases respectively, with 14 bases between them. The CDR3 reads CASDGVSRTGELFF. Written as DNA, the CDR3 is TGTGCCAGCGACGGGGTGTCGCGCACCGGGGAGCTGTTTTTT.

The chain employs TRBV11-2 and TRBJ2-3, with TRBD2 as a possible D gene (6 bases). Germline CDR1 and CDR2: SGHAT and FQNNGV. The CDR3 runs to 14 residues. Trimming stripped 5 bases from V and 10 bases from J, with 19 bases between. The CDR3 DNA reads TGTGCCAGCAGCCAAAATTCGGGGTCTAGCGCGCAGTATTTT. Translating it yields CASSQNSGSSAQYF.

V usage is TRBV5-1 and J usage is TRBJ2-6; unclear D gene. Trimming cost V 5 bases and J 6 bases, with 12 bases left between them. Germline assignment: CDR1 SGHRS and CDR2 YFSETQ. The CDR3 contains 14 residues. This CDR3 reads CASRRDSEANVLTF. CDR3 sequence (DNA): TGCGCCAGCAGAAGAGACTCGGAGGCCAACGTCCTGACTTTC.

The chain is built from TRBV11-3 and TRBJ2-7, with 9 positions matching TRBD2. CDR3 length: 15 residues. V lost 5 bases to trimming and J lost 3 bases; unmatched junction nucleotides: 8. Germline-derived CDR1 and CDR2 are SGHNT and YENEEA. The CDR3, as DNA: TGTGCCAGCAGCCCACCGGGACTAGCCGGCTACGAGCAGTACTTC. Translation: CASSPPGLAGYEQYF.

The chain carries TRBV18 and TRBJ2-7, with TRBD1 identical over 7 bases. This CDR3 contains 14 residues. V lost 3 bases to trimming and J lost 3 bases; unmatched junction nucleotides: 5. Looked up from germline, CDR1 is KGHSH and CDR2 is LQKENI. CDR3 region: CASSPDRKYYEQYF. In nucleotides, the CDR3 is TGTGCCAGCTCACCGGACAGGAAGTACTACGAGCAGTACTTC.

The J gene is TRBJ2-7, the V gene TRBV2; TRBD1 aligns across 7 bases. Unmatched junction bases numbered 9, after V lost 6 bases and J lost 1 base. Germline V lookup: CDR1 SNHLY, CDR2 FYNNEI. This CDR3 region has 15 residues. The CDR3 region is CASSPTWGQSYEQYF. Written as DNA, the CDR3 is TGTGCCAGCAGCCCAACCTGGGGACAGTCCTACGAGCAGTACTTC.

This clone has just one count. The rearrangement joins TRBV19 to TRBJ2-1; a weak D match, TRBD2 (7 bases). Germline assignment: CDR1 LNHDA and CDR2 SQIVND (reference sequence). There are 17 residues in the CDR3. V gave up 3 bases and J gave up 0 bases, with 15 bases separating them. CDR3 DNA: TGTGCCAGTAGTATTTGGGGCGGGGGCCCCTCCTACAATGAGCAGTTCTTC. It codes for CASSIWGGGPSYNEQFF.

V gene TRBV10-2 combines with J gene TRBJ2-1; 7 positions match TRBD2. This CDR3 comprises 16 residues. V trimming: 4 bases; J trimming: 6 bases; junction bases outside the gene matches: 12. Germline V gene sequence: CDR1 WSHSY, CDR2 SAAADI. The CDR3 DNA sequence: TGCGCCAGCAGTGGATCCACGGGGGGTGGGACCAATGAGCAGTTCTTC. Its protein is CASSGSTGGGTNEQFF.

This clone was counted only a few times. Written as DNA, the CDR3 is TGTGCCAGCAGCTTGGAACGGGGAGGGGGTAACTATGGCTACACCTTC. It codes for CASSLERGGGNYGYTF. V gene TRBV5-4 combines with J gene TRBJ1-2; weak D call: TRBD1 (6 bases). The CDR3 spans 16 residues. The V end was cut by 0 bases, the J end by 1 base, with 13 bases between. CDR1 SGHNT and CDR2 YYREEE come from the germline V gene (reference sequence).

V usage is TRBV2 and J usage is TRBJ2-5; TRBD2 aligns across 8 bases. This CDR3 is 13 amino acids long. In germline, CDR1 is SNHLY, CDR2 FYNNEI. Trimming cost V 7 bases and J 2 bases; bases outside gene matches: 3. CDR3 residues: CASKTSGQETQYF. Written as DNA, the CDR3 is TGTGCCAGCAAAACTAGCGGACAAGAGACCCAGTACTTC. The whole variable domain, remainder taken from reference TRBV2 and TRBJ2-5, is EPEVTQTPSHQVTQMGQEVILRCVPISNHLYFYWYRQILGQKVEFLVSFYNNEISEKSEIFDDQFSVERPDGSNFTLKIRSTKLEDSAMYFCASKTSGQETQYFGPGTRLLVL.

V gene TRBV2 combines with J gene TRBJ2-5; no firm D call. The CDR3 is 12 amino acids. From germline, CDR1 is SNHLY and CDR2 FYNNEI. V was shortened by 6 bases and J by 2 bases, with 7 bases between the two germline ends. CDR3 DNA sequence: TGTGCCAGCAGGGGCTCTCAAGAGACCCAGTACTTC. This codes for CASRGSQETQYF.

The chain employs TRBV2 and TRBJ2-3, with D hard to call. This CDR3 region has 14 residues. Per the germline V gene, CDR1 is SNHLY and CDR2 is FYNNEI. Deletions cut 2 bases from V and 0 bases from J, with 6 bases between. In DNA form, the CDR3 reads TGTGCCAGCAGTGAACAAACTAGCACAGATACGCAGTATTTT. Its protein product is CASSEQTSTDTQYF. Using reference TRBV2 and TRBJ2-3 for the parts outside the CDR3, the full variable domain is EPEVTQTPSHQVTQMGQEVILRCVPISNHLYFYWYRQILGQKVEFLVSFYNNEISEKSEIFDDQFSVERPDGSNFTLKIRSTKLEDSAMYFCASSEQTSTDTQYFGPGTRLTVL.

The chain couples TRBV10-1 to TRBJ1-1; D might be TRBD1 (6 bases). Germline CDR1 is WNHNN and CDR2 is SYGVQD (reference sequence). V lost 2 bases to trimming and J lost 1 base, with 8 bases between them. The CDR3 spans 14 residues. The DNA for the CDR3 is TGCGCCAGCAGTGAGAGGGGACAGAACACTGAAGCTTTCTTT. Translating gives CASSERGQNTEAFF.

The rearrangement links TRBV3-1 (or the pseudogene TRBV3-2) to TRBJ2-5; 8 bases map to TRBD2. The trim removed 0 bases at V and 1 base at J, leaving 1 base unmatched. The germline V gene encodes CDR1 LGHDT and CDR2 YNNKEL (reference sequence). The length of the CDR3 is 15 residues. CDR3 in amino acids: CASSQELAAQETQYF. The CDR3 DNA reads as TGTGCCAGCAGCCAAGAACTAGCGGCCCAAGAGACCCAGTACTTC.

The J gene is TRBJ2-5, the V gene TRBV7-9, with a tentative D call TRBD2 (5 bases). The V end lost 5 bases, the J end lost 3 bases, and 13 bases lay between the germline ends. The germline V gene has CDR1 SEHNR and CDR2 FQNEAQ (reference sequence). The CDR3 length is 14 residues. CDR3 in DNA: TGTGCCAGCAGCCCCGTAAGCGGAAAAGAGACCCAGTACTTC. Translating gives CASSPVSGKETQYF. Drawing the rest from reference TRBV7-9 and TRBJ2-5, the complete variable domain is DTGVSQNPRHKITKRGQNVTFRCDPISEHNRLYWYRQTLGQGPEFLTYFQNEAQLEKSRLLSDRFSAERPKGSFSTLEIQRTEQGDSAMYLCASSPVSGKETQYFGPGTRLLVL.

This clone was observed a handful of times. This sequence joins TRBV3-1 (or the pseudogene TRBV3-2) and TRBJ1-5, with D possibly matching TRBD1 (5 bases). The CDR3 is 15 residues long. The V and J ends lost 1 base and 5 bases respectively, with 12 bases between them. Germline V gives CDR1 LGHDT, CDR2 YNNKEL (reference sequence). This CDR3 reads CASSQGQGSHQPQHF. CDR3 sequence (DNA): TGTGCCAGCAGCCAAGGGCAGGGATCGCATCAGCCCCAGCATTTT.

The rearrangement uses TRBV20-1 and TRBJ2-1, with TRBD2 as a possible D gene (6 bases). Trimming left V 5 bases short and J 10 bases short, with 12 bases between. CDR1 is DFQATT and CDR2 is SNEGSKA in the germline V gene (reference sequence). The CDR3 covers 11 residues. The CDR3 DNA follows: TGCAGTGCTGACCTCGGGAGAGAGCAGTTCTTC. Its protein is CSADLGREQFF.

V and J are TRBV28 and TRBJ2-3, with D perhaps matching TRBD2 (6 bases). The CDR3 is 15 residues long. V dropped 2 bases and J dropped 3 bases, with 12 bases sitting between them. Germline CDR1 MDHEN, CDR2 SYDVKM. CDR3 in amino acids: CASSLGGSTTDTQYF. The CDR3 bases are TGTGCCAGCAGTTTAGGGGGGAGTACGACAGATACGCAGTATTTT.

The chain is built from TRBV2 and TRBJ2-7; 8 nucleotides line up with TRBD1. V gave up 5 bases and J gave up 3 bases; unmatched junction bases: 6. CDR1 is SNHLY and CDR2 is FYNNEI in the germline V gene. The CDR3 consists of 14 residues. This CDR3 is CASSYGQGGYEQYF. The CDR3 bases are TGTGCCAGCAGTTACGGACAGGGAGGCTACGAGCAGTACTTC.

This chain connects TRBV15 to TRBJ2-5; D not resolved. The V end was cut by 5 bases, the J end by 11 bases, with 15 bases between. Per the germline V gene, CDR1 is LNHNV and CDR2 is YYDKDF (reference sequence). The CDR3 extends over 12 amino acids. The CDR3 DNA reads as TGTGCCACCAGCCCTTCCGGCGTGACTCAGTACTTC. Its protein product is CATSPSGVTQYF. The entire variable domain, with the rest obtained from reference TRBV15 and TRBJ2-5, is as follows: DAMVIQNPRYQVTQFGKPVTLSCSQTLNHNVMYWYQQKSSQAPKLLFHYYDKDFNNEADTPDNFQSRRPNTSFCFLDIRSPGLGDTAMYLCATSPSGVTQYFGPGTRLLVL.

This clone was picked up a small number of times. The chain has TRBV27 and TRBJ1-3, with D possibly TRBD1 on 5 matching bases. This CDR3 has 15 amino acids. Germline CDR1 is MNHEY and CDR2 is SMNVEV (reference sequence). Trimming removed 7 bases from V and 0 bases from J, with 13 bases in between. DNA of the CDR3: TGTGCCAGCAAAGAGGACACTTACTCTGGAAACACCATATATTTT. Its protein product is CASKEDTYSGNTIYF.

Note on this clone: A much larger clone differs by one base, so this may be a read error. Other nucleotide sequences in the sample specify the same CDR3. V and J are TRBV12-3 or TRBV12-4 and TRBJ2-7; D is unresolved. This CDR3 contains 11 residues. Trimming took 4 bases from V and 2 from J, leaving 3 bases between them. CDR3 loop: CASSSTYEQYF. The CDR3, as DNA: TGTGCCAGCAGTTCAACCTACGAGCAGTACTTC.

CDR3 sequence: CATSGQGFSPLHF. The DNA for the CDR3 is TGTGCCACCTCGGGACAGGGTTTTTCACCCCTCCACTTT. The chain employs TRBV19 and TRBJ1-6, with TRBD1 identical over 9 bases. Germline CDR1 is LNHDA and CDR2 is SQIVND (reference sequence). The junction had 7 bases not matched to a gene; V was cut back by 10 bases and J by 9 bases. The CDR3 spans 13 residues. The whole variable domain, remainder taken from reference TRBV19 and TRBJ1-6, is DGGITQSPKYLFRKEGQNVTLSCEQNLNHDAMYWYRQDPGQGLRLIYYSQIVNDFQKGDIAEGYSVSREKKESFPLTVTSAQKNPTAFYLCATSGQGFSPLHFGNGTRLTVT.

This rearrangement joins TRBV6-5 to TRBJ2-5; tentative D call: TRBD2 (6 bases). The CDR3 contains 15 residues. Per the germline V gene, CDR1 is MNHEY and CDR2 is SVGAGI. V dropped 0 bases and J dropped 3 bases, with 11 bases sitting between them. The chain's CDR3 is CASSYSSGVKETQYF. The CDR3 DNA reads TGTGCCAGCAGTTACTCCTCGGGGGTGAAAGAGACCCAGTACTTC.

This clone has only one observation. V and J are TRBV18 and TRBJ2-1, with a tentative D call TRBD1 (6 bases). The V gene's germline CDR1 is KGHSH and CDR2 LQKENI. The CDR3 has 14 residues. The V and J ends lost 3 bases and 7 bases respectively, with 13 bases between them. CDR3 DNA sequence: TGTGCCAGCTCACCCATTAGCAGGGGAAATGAGCAGTTCTTC. As protein: CASSPISRGNEQFF.

The chain uses TRBV23-1 and TRBJ1-2; 9 positions agree with TRBD1. Being an ORF, TRBV23-1 has a function that is uncertain. The CDR3 totals 14 residues. V was clipped by 5 bases and J by 2 bases; unmatched bases: 3. CDR3 nucleotide sequence: TGCGCCAGCAGTTCGACAGGGGGGAACTATGGCTACACCTTC. Translation: CASSSTGGNYGYTF.

This chain links TRBV7-9 with TRBJ1-2; the D gene is possibly TRBD1 (5 bases). Germline CDR1 and CDR2: SEHNR and FQNEAQ (reference sequence). Trimming cost V 1 base and J 5 bases, with 14 bases left between them. The CDR3 runs to 15 residues. CDR3 in amino acids: CASSLVYRQPYGYTF. DNA for the CDR3: TGTGCCAGCAGCTTAGTGTACAGGCAACCTTATGGCTACACCTTC.

The gene calls are TRBV3-1 (or the pseudogene TRBV3-2) and TRBJ2-1, with D perhaps matching TRBD1 (6 bases). The V gene lost 5 bases and the J gene lost 4 bases, with 18 bases spanning the gap. In germline, CDR1 is LGHDT, CDR2 YNNKEL (reference sequence). The CDR3 loop spans 16 amino acids. This CDR3 reads CASSGRDTGSYNEQFF. The DNA for the CDR3 is TGTGCCAGCAGCGGTCGGGACACGGGGAGTTACAATGAGCAGTTCTTC.

This chain links TRBV18 with TRBJ1-4, with D hard to call. Trimming took off 6 bases at V and 6 bases at J, with 14 bases between the two ends. The CDR3 has 14 residues. Looked up from germline, CDR1 is KGHSH and CDR2 is LQKENI. The CDR3 DNA reads TGTGCCAGCTCCGAGGGTTGGAGTGATGAAAAACTGTTTTTT. This encodes CASSEGWSDEKLFF.

V is TRBV2 and J is TRBJ2-5, with D unresolved. The CDR3 is 13 residues long. V shed 10 bases and J shed 0 bases, with 12 bases lying between them. From germline, CDR1 is SNHLY and CDR2 FYNNEI. The CDR3 sequence is CAITVVDQETQYF. For the CDR3, the DNA is TGTGCCATCACAGTGGTAGACCAAGAGACCCAGTACTTC.